This T cell receptor beta chain was recovered during a study of blood T cells in healthy people across ages. Study-wide results and limits: The diversity estimates, figures obtained from one million T cells, were considered underestimates. There were more naive CD4+ cells and higher diversity in long-lived donors than in aged donors.

A minimum of 6 micrograms of total RNA was extracted per sample. V shed 6 bases, J shed 2 bases, and the junction held 5 bases outside the gene matches. Germline V lookup: CDR1 MDHEN, CDR2 SYDVKM. This CDR3 is 14 amino acids long. As regards this clonotype: Its matching antigen is unknown. A much larger clone lies a single base off, so this may be a read error.

A second PCR of 7 to 11 cycles used a sample-barcoded 5' primer and a J-beta primer mix. One entry per CDR3 protein, called by TCRdb with MiXCR from the 5' RACE reads. The sample lists 450,000 to 650,000 distinct CDR3 sequences; about 25% were seen once. The data also belong to a second study, concerning T cells of mothers and their children. From that second work: RNA was extracted, and all of it went into cDNA synthesis at about 1.6 ug per 15 ul.

The sequence was obtained from a boy aged 5-17 years in good health. The gene calls are TRBV28 and TRBJ2-5; TRBD2 matches 8 bases. The sample comprised blood. The CDR3 is CASSGREVQETQYF. CDR3 nucleotides: TGTGCCAGCAGCGGGCGGGAGGTACAAGAGACCCAGTACTTC.